This TCR beta chain emerged from a study of T-cell memory formation after mild COVID-19. Points from the study as a whole: Later expanders leaned CD4+, whereas clones that contracted between day 15 and 85 were balanced CD4/CD8. The study found contracting CD4+ clones mainly in CM and EM and contracting CD8+ clones in EMRA.

Germline V gives CDR1 MNHNY, CDR2 SVGAGI (reference sequence). V was cut by 6 bases and J by 4 bases, with 9 bases left in between. This CDR3 region has 13 residues. This clonotype has at least ten counts. Its antigen is not known. TCRdb fed the 5' RACE reads into MiXCR, producing one record per CDR3 protein. The sample contains 340,000 or so distinct CDR3 sequences, 10% to 15% of which appear only once. The source of this sequence is a man aged 18-30 years who had mild COVID-19 (a few samples of this study predate the infection). Cell type and time point are not known. Sequenced material: PBMCs or a T cell subset sorted from them (not recorded which). This chain uses TRBV6-6 with TRBJ1-4; no firm D call. The CDR3, as DNA: TGTGCCAGCAGGGACGGAATTAATGAAAAACTGTTTTTT. It is translated as CASRDGINEKLFF.